This T cell receptor (beta chain) stems from a study of T cell changes during pregnancy in multiple sclerosis. The CDR3 contains 11 residues. Germline assignment: CDR1 SQVTM and CDR2 ANQGSEA. The germline V and J ends were trimmed by 4 bases and 2 bases, with 5 bases remaining between them. The method was immunoSEQ multiplex PCR; TCRdb's version includes in-frame clones alone and lacks a portion of them. The sample includes about 70,000 clones, around nine tenths of them seen just once. The input for sequencing was peripheral blood, taken in the second trimester of pregnancy. The gene calls are TRBV29-1 and TRBJ1-1; no firm D call. This receptor was taken from a female donor in good health, enrolled as a control in a pregnancy study. This CDR3 reads CSVARNTEAFF. CDR3 nucleotides: TGCAGCGTTGCCCGTAACACTGAAGCTTTCTTT.